The entry that follows covers one T cell receptor beta chain sequence. Antigen unknown. Germline is not matched at one junction end, which may reflect a read error. Oncomine TCR Beta short-read sequencing was applied to DNA from cultured CD4+ T cells. TCRdb re-derived calls from the PCR reads in MiXCR, one entry per CDR3 protein. There are under 15,000 distinct CDR3 sequences in the sample; about 50% occur only once, and roughly 17% lies in the top ten. This CDR3 is built from 13 residues. The germline V gene encodes CDR1 MNHEY and CDR2 SVGEGT. The treatment here: 10-day PBMC culture with coronavirus spike peptide pools or control peptides (ViraFEST assay). Upon completion of under 12 days of culture, CD4+ T cells were isolated via negative selection. This record comes from a study of vaccination and CD4 T cells after COVID-19. Study-level information: The convalescents comprised six males and four females, two of them Hispanic. Study-level results: A median of approximately 88% of reactive clones, in convalescent patients, became evident only post-vaccination.

The sequencing input was CD4+ T cells from blood, cultured in vitro. The genes are TRBV6-2 or TRBV6-3 and TRBJ1-5, with 7 bases that match TRBD1. The sequence was obtained from a human donor who had recovered from COVID-19. The CDR3: CASSLRGHQPQHF. CDR3 DNA: TGTGCCAGCAGTTTAAGGGGGCATCAGCCCCAGCATTTC.